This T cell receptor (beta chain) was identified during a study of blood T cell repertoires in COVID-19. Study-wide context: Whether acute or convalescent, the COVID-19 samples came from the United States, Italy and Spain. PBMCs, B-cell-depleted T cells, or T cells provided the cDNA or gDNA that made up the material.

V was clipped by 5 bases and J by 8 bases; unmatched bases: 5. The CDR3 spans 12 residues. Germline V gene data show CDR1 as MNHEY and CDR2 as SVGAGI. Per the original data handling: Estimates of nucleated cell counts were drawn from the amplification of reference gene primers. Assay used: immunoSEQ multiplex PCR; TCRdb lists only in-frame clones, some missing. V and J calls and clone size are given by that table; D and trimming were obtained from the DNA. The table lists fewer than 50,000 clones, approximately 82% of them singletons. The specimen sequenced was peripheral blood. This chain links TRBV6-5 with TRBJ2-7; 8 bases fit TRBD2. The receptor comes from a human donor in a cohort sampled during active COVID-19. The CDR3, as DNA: TGTGCCAGCAGTCGGCCGGGAGGGAAGCAGTACTTC. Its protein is CASSRPGGKQYF.